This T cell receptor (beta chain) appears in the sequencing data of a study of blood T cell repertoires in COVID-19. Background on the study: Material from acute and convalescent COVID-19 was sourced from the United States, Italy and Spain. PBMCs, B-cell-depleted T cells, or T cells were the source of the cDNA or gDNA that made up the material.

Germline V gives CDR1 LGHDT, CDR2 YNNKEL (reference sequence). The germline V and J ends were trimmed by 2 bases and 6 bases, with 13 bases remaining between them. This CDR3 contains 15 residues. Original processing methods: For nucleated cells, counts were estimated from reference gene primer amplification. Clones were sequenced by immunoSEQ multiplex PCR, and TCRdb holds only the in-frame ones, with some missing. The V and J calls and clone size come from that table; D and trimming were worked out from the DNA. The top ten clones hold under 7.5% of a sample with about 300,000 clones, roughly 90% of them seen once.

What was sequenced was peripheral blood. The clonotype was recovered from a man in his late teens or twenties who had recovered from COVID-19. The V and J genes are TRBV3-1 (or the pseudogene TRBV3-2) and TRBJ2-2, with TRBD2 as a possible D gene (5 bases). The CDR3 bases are TGTGCCAGCAGCCAAAAACCAGGCGGGTCCGGGGAGCTGTTTTTT. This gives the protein CASSQKPGGSGELFF.